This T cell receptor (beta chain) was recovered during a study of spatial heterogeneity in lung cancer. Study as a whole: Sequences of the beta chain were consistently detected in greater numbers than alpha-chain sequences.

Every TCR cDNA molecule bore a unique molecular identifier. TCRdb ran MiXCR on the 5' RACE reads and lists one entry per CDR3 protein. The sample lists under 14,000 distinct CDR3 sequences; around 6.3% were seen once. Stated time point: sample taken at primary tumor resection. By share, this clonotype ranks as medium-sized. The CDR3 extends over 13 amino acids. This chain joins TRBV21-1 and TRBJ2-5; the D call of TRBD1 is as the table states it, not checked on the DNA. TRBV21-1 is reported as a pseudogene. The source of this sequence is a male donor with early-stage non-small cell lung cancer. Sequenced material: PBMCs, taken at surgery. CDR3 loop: CASSPGGQETQYF. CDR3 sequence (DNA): TGTGCCAGCAGTCCAGGGGGCCAGGAGACCCAGTACTTC.